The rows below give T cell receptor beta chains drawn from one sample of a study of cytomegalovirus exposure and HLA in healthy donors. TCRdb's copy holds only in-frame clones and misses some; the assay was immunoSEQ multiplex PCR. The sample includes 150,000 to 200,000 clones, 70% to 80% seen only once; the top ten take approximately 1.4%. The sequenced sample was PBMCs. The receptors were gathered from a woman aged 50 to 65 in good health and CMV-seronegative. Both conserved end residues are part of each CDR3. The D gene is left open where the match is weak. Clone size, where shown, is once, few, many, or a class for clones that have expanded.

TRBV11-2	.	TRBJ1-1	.	CASSSQRVVTEAFF	TGTGCCAGCAGCTCCCAAAGAGTAGTCACTGAAGCTTTCTTT
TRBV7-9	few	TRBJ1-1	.	CASSLGTKRVGTEAFF	TGTGCCAGCAGCTTAGGGACGAAGAGGGTGGGCACTGAAGCTTTCTTT
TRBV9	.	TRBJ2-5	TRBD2	CASSRGGIQTQYF	TGTGCCAGCAGCCGGGGGGGGATTCAGACCCAGTACTTC
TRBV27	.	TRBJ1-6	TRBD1	CASSQGATGNSPLHF	TGTGCCAGCAGTCAGGGGGCAACGGGGAATTCACCCCTCCACTTT
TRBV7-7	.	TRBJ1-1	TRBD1	CASSPARTGGHSPEAFF	TGTGCTAGCAGCCCTGCACGGACAGGGGGCCACAGCCCTGAAGCTTTCTTT
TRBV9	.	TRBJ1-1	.	CASSVDEGRNTEAFF	TGTGCCAGCAGCGTAGATGAAGGGAGAAACACTGAAGCTTTCTTT
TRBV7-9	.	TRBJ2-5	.	CATPLVNRQETQYF	TGTGCCACCCCCCTCGTGAACAGACAAGAGACCCAGTACTTC
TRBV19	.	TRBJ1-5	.	CASSHGREGQPQHF	TGTGCCAGTAGTCATGGAAGGGAGGGTCAGCCCCAGCATTTT
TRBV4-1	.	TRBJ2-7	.	CASSQALALSYEQYF	TGCGCCAGCAGCCAAGCCCTAGCTTTAAGCTACGAGCAGTACTTC
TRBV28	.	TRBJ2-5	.	CASSDALHQETQYF	TGTGCCAGCAGCGATGCACTACACCAAGAGACCCAGTACTTC
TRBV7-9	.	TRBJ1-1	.	CASNDRGGRGTEAFF	TGTGCCAGCAACGACCGGGGGGGCCGAGGGACTGAAGCTTTCTTT
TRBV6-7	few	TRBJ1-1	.	CASSYSREMNTEAFF	TGTGCCAGCAGTTACTCGAGAGAGATGAACACTGAAGCTTTCTTT
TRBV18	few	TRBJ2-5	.	CASSPISFQETQYF	TGTGCCAGCTCACCAATAAGCTTCCAAGAGACCCAGTACTTC
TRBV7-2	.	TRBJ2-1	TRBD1	CASSLGDRGAYNEQFF	TGTGCCAGCAGCTTAGGGGACAGGGGGGCCTACAATGAGCAGTTCTTC
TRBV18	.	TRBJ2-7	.	CASSPFQGSYEQYF	TGTGCCAGCTCACCTTTTCAGGGCTCCTACGAGCAGTACTTC
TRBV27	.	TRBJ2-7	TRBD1	CASPPGQGTHEQYF	TGTGCCAGCCCCCCGGGACAGGGGACCCACGAGCAGTACTTC
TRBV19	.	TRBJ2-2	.	CATDSRQANTGELFF	TGTGCCACCGACAGTCGACAGGCTAACACCGGGGAGCTGTTTTTT
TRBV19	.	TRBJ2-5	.	CASSMVGAGETQYF	TGTGCCAGTAGTATGGTGGGGGCTGGGGAGACCCAGTACTTC
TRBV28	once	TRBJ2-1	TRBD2	CASSFFGTGSGGEQFF	TGTGCCAGCAGTTTTTTCGGGACCGGTTCGGGGGGTGAGCAGTTCTTC
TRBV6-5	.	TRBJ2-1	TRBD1	CASSQDRGHGNEQFF	TGTGCCAGCAGTCAAGACAGGGGGCATGGCAATGAGCAGTTCTTC
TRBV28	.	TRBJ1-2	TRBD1	CASSDRHPGQGATTF	TGTGCCAGCAGCGACAGACACCCGGGACAGGGGGCTACCACCTTC
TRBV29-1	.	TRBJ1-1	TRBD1	CSVSRGTAEAFF	TGCAGCGTCTCCAGGGGGACCGCTGAAGCTTTCTTT
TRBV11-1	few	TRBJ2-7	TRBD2	CASSSQAGGAYEQYF	TGTGCCAGCAGCTCTCAAGCGGGGGGCGCCTACGAGCAGTACTTC
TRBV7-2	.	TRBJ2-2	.	CASSLVRNTGELFF	TGTGCCAGCAGCTTGGTCAGAAACACCGGGGAGCTGTTTTTT
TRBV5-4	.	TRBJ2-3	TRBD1	CASSTRQGAIDTQYF	TGTGCCAGCAGCACTCGACAGGGGGCTATAGATACGCAGTATTTT
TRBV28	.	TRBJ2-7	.	CASSLGLYEQYF	TGTGCCAGCAGTTTGGGGCTCTACGAGCAGTACTTC
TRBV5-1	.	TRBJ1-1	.	CASGPGLQNTEAFF	TGCGCCAGCGGGCCTGGCCTACAGAACACTGAAGCTTTCTTT
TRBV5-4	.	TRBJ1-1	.	CASSLAEAVNTEAFF	TGTGCCAGCAGCTTGGCCGAGGCCGTGAACACTGAAGCTTTCTTT
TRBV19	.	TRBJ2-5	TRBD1	CASNHRQGETQYF	TGTGCCAGTAACCACAGACAGGGCGAGACCCAGTACTTC
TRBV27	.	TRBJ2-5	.	CASSPLAREETQYF	TGTGCCAGCAGTCCCCTAGCGAGAGAAGAGACCCAGTACTTC
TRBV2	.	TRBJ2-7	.	CATSPGSGSYEQYF	TGTGCCACCTCCCCAGGTAGTGGCTCCTACGAGCAGTACTTC
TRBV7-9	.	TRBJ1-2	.	CSSSSDRGRVTGYTF	TGTTCCAGCAGCTCCGATCGGGGGAGGGTCACTGGCTACACCTTC
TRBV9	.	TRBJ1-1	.	CASSVSTGNTEAFF	TGTGCCAGCAGCGTATCCACAGGGAACACTGAAGCTTTCTTT
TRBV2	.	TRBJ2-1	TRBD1	CASSPSGTGWSEQFF	TGTGCCAGCAGCCCATCCGGGACAGGTTGGAGTGAGCAGTTCTTC
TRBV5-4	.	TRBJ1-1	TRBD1	CASTIPGQANTEAFF	TGTGCCAGCACTATCCCGGGACAGGCGAACACTGAAGCTTTCTTT
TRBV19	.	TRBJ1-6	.	CASSATVNSPLHF	TGTGCCAGTTCAGCTACAGTAAACTCACCCCTCCACTTT
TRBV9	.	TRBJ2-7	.	CASSGGPRSYEQYF	TGTGCCAGCAGCGGCGGGCCCCGTTCCTACGAGCAGTACTTC
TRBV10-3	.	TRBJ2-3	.	CAISDYSASTDTQYF	TGTGCCATCAGTGATTATAGCGCCAGCACAGATACGCAGTATTTT
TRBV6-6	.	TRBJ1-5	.	CASSYSSDQPQHF	TGTGCCAGCAGTTACTCGAGTGATCAGCCCCAGCATTTT
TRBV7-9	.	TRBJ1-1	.	CASSALGQNTEAFF	TGTGCCAGCAGCGCTTTGGGACAGAACACTGAAGCTTTCTTT
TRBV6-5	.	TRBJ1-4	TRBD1	CASKAGQLNEKLFF	TGTGCCAGCAAGGCGGGACAGCTTAATGAAAAACTGTTTTTT
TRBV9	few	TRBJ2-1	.	CASSALGGRRQQFF	TGTGCCAGCAGCGCCCTGGGGGGGCGGCGTCAGCAGTTCTTC
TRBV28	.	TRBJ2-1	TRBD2	CASSSLGLGYNEQFF	TGTGCCAGCAGTTCTTTGGGACTAGGTTACAATGAGCAGTTCTTC
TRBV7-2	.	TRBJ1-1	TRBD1	CASSLVVRGRVGTEAFF	TGTGCCAGCAGCTTAGTTGTCAGGGGGCGGGTTGGCACTGAAGCTTTCTTT
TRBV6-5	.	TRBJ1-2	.	CASSYSSGPYGYTF	TGTGCCAGCAGTTACTCGAGCGGGCCCTATGGCTACACCTTT
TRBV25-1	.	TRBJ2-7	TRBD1	CASRSPGDRGYF	TGTGCCAGCAGGTCTCCCGGCGACAGGGGGTACTTC
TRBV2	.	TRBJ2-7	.	CAILQGTYEQYF	TGTGCCATCCTACAGGGAACCTACGAGCAGTACTTC
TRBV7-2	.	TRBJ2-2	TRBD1	CASSPDRANTGELFF	TGTGCCAGCAGCCCGGACAGGGCCAACACCGGGGAGCTGTTTTTT
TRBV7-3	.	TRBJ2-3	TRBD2	CASSSSGGRDTQYF	TGTGCCAGCAGCTCTAGCGGGGGGAGAGATACGCAGTATTTT
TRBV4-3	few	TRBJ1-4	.	CASSQEGETRGNEKLFF	TGCGCCAGCAGCCAAGAAGGGGAGACGCGGGGTAATGAAAAACTGTTTTTT
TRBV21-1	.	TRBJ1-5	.	CASSSGTDSNQPQHF	TGTGCCAGCAGCAGTGGGACAGATAGCAATCAGCCCCAGCATTTT
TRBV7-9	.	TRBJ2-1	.	CASSSTTWEQFF	TGTGCCAGCAGCTCCACTACCTGGGAGCAGTTCTTC
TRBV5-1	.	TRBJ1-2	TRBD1	CASSRTTGGEGGYTF	TGCGCCAGCAGCCGGACGACAGGGGGCGAGGGGGGCTACACCTTC
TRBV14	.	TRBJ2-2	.	CASSRDSPNTGELFF	TGTGCCAGCAGCCGGGACTCGCCGAACACCGGGGAGCTGTTTTTT
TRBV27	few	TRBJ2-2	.	CASSLLGRGSGTGELFF	TGTGCCAGCAGCCTCTTAGGCAGGGGCTCGGGGACCGGGGAGCTGTTTTTT